The rows below give T cell receptor beta chains drawn from one sample of a study of blood T cells in healthy people across ages. One entry per CDR3 protein, called by TCRdb with MiXCR from the 5' RACE reads. The sample records roughly 1,300,000 distinct CDR3 sequences, around 59% being singletons. The source material was blood. The receptor set was obtained from a man aged 18 to 30 in good health. Both conserved end residues are part of each CDR3. Each record gives: J gene, D gene, clone size, V gene, CDR3 protein, CDR3 DNA. The D gene is left open where the match is weak. Clone size is not always given. Where it is, it says once, few, many or a class for expanded clones.

>TRBJ2-1|NA|NA|TRBV6-6
CASSYSKQRLEQFF
TGTGCCAGCAGTTACTCCAAACAGCGCCTCGAGCAGTTCTTC
>TRBJ2-4|NA|NA|TRBV9
CASSVGLAAKNIQYF
TGTGCCAGCAGCGTAGGTCTGGCGGCCAAAAACATTCAGTACTTC
>TRBJ2-7|NA|NA|TRBV4-1
CASSPTPIQGEQYF
TGCGCCAGCAGCCCCACCCCAATACAGGGCGAGCAGTACTTC
>TRBJ2-2|NA|NA|TRBV4-2
CASSQDWATGELFF
TGTGCCAGCAGCCAAGATTGGGCAACCGGGGAGCTGTTTTTT
>TRBJ1-4|NA|NA|TRBV20-1
CSARALGSDEKLFF
TGCAGTGCTAGGGCTTTAGGGTCGGATGAAAAACTGTTTTTT
>TRBJ2-4|TRBD2|NA|TRBV20-1
CSAGRASGISAWEQYF
TGCAGTGCCGGACGGGCTAGCGGGATTTCTGCCTGGGAGCAGTACTTC
>TRBJ2-2|TRBD2|NA|TRBV9
CASSAFPGTSGVSFGELFF
TGTGCCAGCAGCGCCTTCCCCGGGACTAGCGGGGTTAGTTTCGGGGAGCTGTTTTTT
>TRBJ2-1|NA|once|TRBV20-1
CSARTEQGTNEQFF
TGCAGTGCTAGAACCGAACAGGGTACAAATGAGCAGTTCTTC
>TRBJ1-2|NA|NA|TRBV3-1
CASSQLRSGYTF
TGTGCCAGCAGCCAATTAAGGAGTGGCTACACCTTC
>TRBJ1-1|NA|NA|TRBV29-1
CSVEFSPVGGTEAFF
TGCAGCGTTGAGTTCTCGCCGGTTGGAGGGACTGAAGCTTTCTTT
>TRBJ2-3|NA|NA|TRBV27
CASARVKVPGPDTQYF
TGTGCCAGCGCTAGGGTAAAGGTGCCCGGACCAGATACGCAGTATTTT
>TRBJ2-5|NA|NA|TRBV20-1
CSPLLSKGEEETQYF
TGCAGTCCACTTTTATCTAAGGGGGAGGAAGAGACCCAGTACTTC
>TRBJ1-5|NA|NA|TRBV2
CASSERAGRAQPQHF
TGTGCCAGCAGTGAAAGGGCAGGGCGGGCTCAGCCCCAGCATTTT
>TRBJ2-4|TRBD2|NA|TRBV6-6
CASLAEAKNIQYF
TGTGCCAGTCTAGCGGAGGCCAAAAACATTCAGTACTTC
>TRBJ2-7|NA|NA|TRBV27
CASSPRSSIAYEQYF
TGTGCCAGCAGTCCCCGCTCCAGCATTGCCTACGAGCAGTACTTC
>TRBJ1-2|NA|few|TRBV3-1
CASSQDPEYFYGYTF
TGTGCCAGCAGCCAAGATCCAGAATACTTCTATGGCTACACCTTC
>TRBJ2-3|NA|few|TRBV5-4
CASSLGSTRTDTQYF
TGTGCCAGCAGCTTGGGATCCACGCGCACAGATACGCAGTATTTT
>TRBJ2-7|NA|NA|TRBV9
CASSVHRDTGGREQYF
TGTGCCAGCAGCGTTCACAGGGACACGGGGGGTCGTGAGCAGTACTTC
>TRBJ2-3|TRBD2|once|TRBV5-1
CASSLELAGSDTQYF
TGCGCCAGCAGCTTGGAGTTAGCGGGATCGGATACGCAGTATTTT
>TRBJ1-2|NA|NA|TRBV10-3
CAISENRGNYGYTF
TGTGCCATCAGTGAGAACCGGGGGAATTATGGCTACACCTTC
>TRBJ2-7|TRBD2|NA|TRBV27
CASSFAAPVLAGKSYEQYF
TGTGCCAGCAGTTTTGCTGCCCCGGTGTTAGCGGGTAAATCCTACGAGCAGTACTTC
>TRBJ2-1|TRBD2|NA|TRBV20-1
CSAIVTGGGNEQFF
TGCAGTGCTATAGTGACGGGAGGGGGCAATGAGCAGTTCTTC
>TRBJ2-7|NA|NA|TRBV11-2
CASSSLVNPYEQYF
TGTGCCAGCAGCTCCCTCGTGAACCCCTACGAGCAGTACTTC
>TRBJ1-1|NA|few|TRBV10-3
CATRDNTEAFF
TGTGCCACCAGGGATAACACTGAAGCTTTCTTT
>TRBJ1-4|TRBD1|few|TRBV27
CAGSIAGGAMRTNEKLFF
TGTGCCGGCTCTATCGCAGGGGGCGCGATGAGGACTAATGAAAAACTGTTTTTT
>TRBJ2-1|NA|few|TRBV4-1
CASSLRVGTYNEQFF
TGCGCCAGCAGCCTACGCGTGGGCACTTACAATGAGCAGTTCTTC
>TRBJ1-1|NA|few|TRBV29-1
CSVEAFNRDTEAFF
TGCAGCGTTGAAGCCTTTAACAGAGACACTGAAGCTTTCTTT
>TRBJ2-7|TRBD2|once|TRBV5-6
CASSATSGASEQYF
TGTGCCAGCAGCGCCACTAGCGGGGCCTCCGAGCAGTACTTC
>TRBJ1-1|NA|NA|TRBV2
CASSGWRELNTEAFF
TGTGCCAGCAGTGGGTGGAGGGAGTTGAACACTGAAGCTTTCTTT
>TRBJ2-5|NA|NA|TRBV3-1
CASSQDRGWETQYF
TGTGCCAGCAGCCAAGATCGGGGGTGGGAGACCCAGTACTTC
>TRBJ2-7|TRBD1|NA|TRBV4-1
CASSLDIFRDRPYEQYF
TGCGCCAGCAGCCTCGATATATTCCGGGACAGGCCCTACGAGCAGTACTTC
>TRBJ1-5|NA|once|TRBV20-1
CSARDEGSGNQPQHF
TGCAGTGCTAGAGATGAGGGGTCTGGCAATCAGCCCCAGCATTTT
>TRBJ1-2|NA|many|TRBV7-9
CASSVGRTYGYTF
TGTGCCAGCAGCGTAGGGAGAACCTATGGCTACACCTTC
>TRBJ1-6|NA|NA|TRBV20-1
CSAARGASYNSPLHF
TGCAGTGCTGCTCGTGGGGCCTCCTATAATTCACCCCTCCACTTT
>TRBJ2-1|TRBD2|NA|TRBV25-1
CASGLAGWGEQFF
TGTGCCAGCGGACTAGCGGGATGGGGTGAGCAGTTCTTC
>TRBJ2-1|NA|once|TRBV2
CASLDRSSYNEQFF
TGTGCCAGCCTTGACAGGAGCTCCTACAATGAGCAGTTCTTC
>TRBJ2-7|NA|NA|TRBV20-1
CSARSGEQYF
TGCAGTGCCCGCAGTGGCGAGCAGTACTTC
>TRBJ2-6|NA|few|TRBV5-1
CASHQSEPGANVLTF
TGCGCCAGCCATCAGTCTGAACCTGGGGCCAACGTCCTGACTTTC
>TRBJ1-1|NA|NA|TRBV2
CASNFAEAFF
TGTGCCAGCAATTTTGCTGAAGCTTTCTTT
>TRBJ2-1|NA|few|TRBV12-3/TRBV12-4
CASTLGLSLDEQFF
TGTGCCAGCACCCTAGGACTATCCCTAGATGAGCAGTTCTTC
>TRBJ2-1|NA|few|TRBV11-2
CASSPRSHNEQFF
TGTGCCAGCAGCCCTCGGTCCCACAATGAGCAGTTCTTC
>TRBJ2-7|TRBD1|NA|TRBV3-1
CASNSPGQIYEQYF
TGTGCCAGCAACTCTCCGGGACAGATTTACGAGCAGTACTTC